These 2 T cell receptor beta chains came from one sample sequenced in a study of blood T cell repertoires in COVID-19. Using immunoSEQ multiplex PCR, the repertoire was profiled, and TCRdb retains in-frame clones only, with some absent. The sample holds just over 200,000 clones, 85% to 90% seen once. Specimen: peripheral blood. These receptors all come from an elderly man with acute or convalescent COVID-19.

The chain combines TRBV18 with TRBJ2-7; 9 bases fit TRBD2. The length of the CDR3 is 14 residues. Germline loops: CDR1 KGHSH, CDR2 LQKENI. Trimming cost V 4 bases and J 2 bases; bases outside gene matches: 3. CDR3 residues: CASSRAGGTYEQYV. CDR3 nucleotide sequence: TGTGCCAGCTCACGAGCGGGAGGTACCTACGAGCAGTACGTC.

V is TRBV12-3 or TRBV12-4 and J is TRBJ1-2, with TRBD1 as a possible D gene (6 bases). The CDR3 runs to 13 residues. The V end lost 3 bases, the J end lost 5 bases, and 10 bases lay between the germline ends. CDR3 protein: CASSFTRGYGYTF. DNA of the CDR3: TGTGCCAGCAGTTTCACCAGGGGATATGGCTACACCTTC.